The 22 T cell receptor beta chains in this list originate from one sample, sequenced in a study of cytomegalovirus exposure and HLA in healthy donors. PCR primers comprised 60 Vbeta and 13 Jbeta primers. The assay was immunoSEQ multiplex PCR, and TCRdb's table has in-frame clones only and misses some. The data show 95,000 to 130,000 clones, 79% seen once. The sequencing sample was made of PBMCs. The source is a man aged 25 to 40 in good health and CMV-seropositive.

The rearrangement joins TRBV27 to TRBJ1-2, with TRBD1 matching over 7 bases. The germline gives CDR1 MNHEY, CDR2 SMNVEV (reference sequence). The CDR3 loop spans 15 amino acids. V dropped 4 bases and J dropped 6; count of bases not matched to a gene: 11. CDR3 DNA sequence: TGTGCCAGCAGTTCCCTGACAGGGCTCCCTCATGGCTACACCTTC. It translates to CASSSLTGLPHGYTF.

The rearrangement joins TRBV27 to TRBJ1-4; D gene unclear. Germline V gene sequence: CDR1 MNHEY, CDR2 SMNVEV (reference sequence). The CDR3 is 14 amino acids. V lost 4 bases to trimming and J lost 7 bases, with 13 bases between them. The CDR3, as DNA: TGTGCCAGCAGTTCCCCAGGAATTGGTGAAAAACTGTTTTTT. It yields the protein CASSSPGIGEKLFF. Complete variable domain (other parts from reference TRBV27 and TRBJ1-4): EAQVTQNPRYLITVTGKKLTVTCSQNMNHEYMSWYRQDPGLGLRQIYYSMNVEVTDKGDVPEGYKVSRKEKRNFPLILESPSPNQTSLYFCASSSPGIGEKLFFGSGTQLSVL.

The CDR3 region is CASRWTGGYNEQFF. The CDR3 DNA sequence: TGTGCCAGCAGGTGGACAGGGGGTTACAATGAGCAGTTCTTC. This chain links TRBV27 with TRBJ2-1, with 10 bases identical to TRBD1. Germline V gene lookup returns CDR1 MNHEY and CDR2 SMNVEV (reference sequence). The CDR3 consists of 14 residues. Germline trimming cut 6 bases from V and 4 bases from J; bases unmatched to any gene: 3.

The V and J genes are TRBV5-1 and TRBJ1-2; no clear D gene. Germline V gene lookup returns CDR1 SGHRS and CDR2 YFSETQ. Deletions cut 4 bases from V and 2 bases from J, with 12 bases between. This CDR3 spans 14 amino acids. The CDR3 DNA reads as TGCGCCAGCAGCCCGGGAGACGCAAACTATGGCTACACCTTC. It specifies CASSPGDANYGYTF.

The chain carries TRBV6-5 and TRBJ2-5; 8 bases map to TRBD1. Germline V gene sequence: CDR1 MNHEY, CDR2 SVGAGI. Trimming at V came to 3 bases and at J to 5 bases, leaving 11 bases not matched to a gene. The length of the CDR3 is 16 residues. CDR3 sequence (DNA): TGTGCCAGCAGTTATCAGGCAGGGGGCGGAGGTGAGACCCAGTACTTC. Encoded protein: CASSYQAGGGGETQYF.

This clone came up once. The chain is built from TRBV2 and TRBJ2-3; D remains ambiguous. Germline V lookup: CDR1 SNHLY, CDR2 FYNNEI. The CDR3 extends over 13 amino acids. V lost 7 bases, J lost 4 bases, and 12 bases lay in between. CDR3 in amino acids: CASTQDLADTQYF. DNA for the CDR3: TGTGCCAGCACCCAAGATCTAGCAGATACGCAGTATTTT.

The V gene is TRBV16, the J gene TRBJ2-7; the D is unclear. V lost 2 bases and J 0 bases, leaving 8 bases between the germline ends. Per germline, CDR1 KGHSY and CDR2 FQNENV. CDR3 size: 14 residues. CDR3 amino acids: CASSQIALSYEQYF. In nucleotides, the CDR3 is TGTGCCAGCAGCCAAATAGCCCTCTCCTACGAGCAGTACTTC.

The chain joins TRBV30 to TRBJ1-4; TRBD1 agrees at 10 bases. This CDR3 comprises 14 residues. Germline V gene data show CDR1 as GTSNPN and CDR2 as SVGIG (reference sequence). Trimming removed 2 bases from V and 6 bases from J; junction bases left unmatched: 3. CDR3 coding DNA: TGTGCCTGGAGTCGGGACAGGGGTCATGAAAAACTGTTTTTT. Translation gives CAWSRDRGHEKLFF.

This rearrangement joins TRBV19 to TRBJ2-7; TRBD1 matches at 7 bases. This CDR3 is built from 14 residues. The germline V gene encodes CDR1 LNHDA and CDR2 SQIVND (reference sequence). V lost 4 bases and J lost 0; bases outside the gene matches: 3. CDR3 bases: TGTGCCAGTAGTAGGGACAGTAACTCCTACGAGCAGTACTTC. Translating gives CASSRDSNSYEQYF.

This chain joins TRBV25-1 and TRBJ2-7, with D maybe TRBD2 (6 bases). Germline lookup yields CDR1 MGHDK and CDR2 SYGVNS. V was shortened by 4 bases and J by 1 base, with 20 bases between the two germline ends. The CDR3 contains 17 residues. The CDR3 nucleotides read TGTGCCAGCAGTGTTTTCCGGTTAGGAGGGATTTCCTACGAGCAGTACTTC. This sequence encodes CASSVFRLGGISYEQYF.

The V call is TRBV14, the J call TRBJ2-1; possibly TRBD2 for D (5 bases). The V and J ends lost 3 bases and 6 bases respectively, with 18 bases between them. The germline V gene has CDR1 SGHDN and CDR2 FVKESK. The CDR3 runs 16 residues. This chain's CDR3 is CASSQSTGVPRNEQFF. As DNA, the CDR3 is TGTGCCAGCAGCCAGAGCACCGGGGTTCCCCGCAATGAGCAGTTCTTC.

This clone showed up just a few times. The chain has TRBV6-5 and TRBJ1-2; possible D gene TRBD1, 5 bases. Trimming took off 4 bases at V and 5 bases at J, with 11 bases between the two ends. The germline V gene has CDR1 MNHEY and CDR2 SVGAGI. The CDR3 is 13 amino acids. The CDR3 reads CASSSTGEYGYTF. The CDR3 DNA sequence: TGTGCCAGCAGTTCGACGGGGGAATATGGCTACACCTTC.

This clone turned up a few times. This sequence joins TRBV5-1 and TRBJ2-1, with 8 bases lining up with TRBD2. The CDR3 is made up of 18 amino acids. CDR1 and CDR2 (germline): SGHRS, YFSETQ. The junction had 16 bases not matched to a gene; V was cut back by 3 bases and J by 5 bases. This CDR3 reads CASSSFGLAGKPNNEQFF. CDR3 nucleotides: TGCGCCAGCAGCTCTTTCGGCCTAGCGGGCAAGCCGAACAATGAGCAGTTCTTC.

The rearrangement links TRBV4-3 to TRBJ2-1, with TRBD1 as a possible D gene (6 bases). Germline V CDR1 and CDR2: LGHNA, YSLEER. V shed 3 bases and J shed 8 bases, with 8 bases lying between them. The CDR3 totals 12 residues. The CDR3 sequence: CASSQDRHEQFF. As DNA, the CDR3 is TGCGCCAGCAGCCAGGACAGACATGAGCAGTTCTTC.

This clone was counted a few times. This chain uses TRBV5-1 with TRBJ2-7; D might be TRBD2 (5 bases). The CDR3 spans 15 residues. V shed 0 bases and J shed 7 bases, with 17 bases lying between them. Germline values: CDR1 SGHRS, CDR2 YFSETQ. DNA of the CDR3: TGCGCCAGCAGCTTGGCCCCGACGGGCAGCGGAGAGCAGTACTTC. It codes for CASSLAPTGSGEQYF.

Regarding this clone: Compared with germline, one end of the junction differs, possibly owing to a read error. V gene TRBV7-9 combines with J gene TRBJ2-7; no clear D gene. Germline V gene data show CDR1 as SEHNR and CDR2 as FQNEAQ (reference sequence). The length of the CDR3 is 12 residues. This CDR3 is CSSSLIFYEQYF. For the CDR3, the DNA is TGTTCCAGCAGCCTTATTTTCTACGAGCAGTACTTC.

This clone came up a few times. The rearrangement joins TRBV6-5 to TRBJ1-2; D is perhaps TRBD1 (5 bases). Germline V gives CDR1 MNHEY, CDR2 SVGAGI. The V end was cut by 2 bases, the J end by 3 bases, with 10 bases between. The CDR3 runs 14 residues. The CDR3 loop is CASSYAGNYYGYTF. CDR3 DNA: TGTGCCAGCAGTTACGCAGGGAACTACTATGGCTACACCTTC.

The chain joins TRBV5-1 to TRBJ2-7, with D uncertain. CDR1 is SGHRS, CDR2 YFSETQ, per germline. The CDR3 is 14 residues long. The V end was cut by 1 base, the J end by 5 bases, with 13 bases between. The CDR3 DNA reads TGCGCCAGCAGCTTGCTATACTCCCCAAACGAGCAGTACTTC. Encoded protein: CASSLLYSPNEQYF.

The V call is TRBV29-1, the J call TRBJ2-1, with TRBD1 as a possible D gene (6 bases). This CDR3 spans 12 amino acids. Germline V gene sequence: CDR1 SQVTM, CDR2 ANQGSEA. CDR3 nucleotides: TGCAGGGTGGCCAGGGGCTACAATGAGCAGTTCTTC. It codes for CRVARGYNEQFF.

The genes are TRBV6-4 and TRBJ2-1; 11 bases map to TRBD2. V shed 5 bases, J shed 3 bases, and the junction held 3 bases outside the gene matches. The germline CDR1 and CDR2 sequences are MRHNA and SNTAGT. This CDR3 is built from 15 residues. This CDR3 reads CASSLTSGDYNEQFF. As DNA, the CDR3 is TGTGCCAGCAGTTTGACTAGCGGGGACTACAATGAGCAGTTCTTC.

This clone was seen only a few times. The chain carries TRBV5-4 and TRBJ1-1; 9 bases line up with TRBD1. Germline V lookup: CDR1 SGHNT, CDR2 YYREEE (reference sequence). CDR3 size: 15 residues. V was clipped by 1 base and J by 3 bases; unmatched bases: 4. The CDR3 DNA reads TGTGCCAGCAGCTTGCCGGGACAGGGTGACACTGAAGCTTTCTTT. Translating gives CASSLPGQGDTEAFF.

The V gene is TRBV11-2, the J gene TRBJ2-3; D not certain. This CDR3 is built from 13 residues. Germline V gives CDR1 SGHAT, CDR2 FQNNGV. V lost 1 base, J lost 4 bases, and 6 bases lay in between. The CDR3 DNA sequence: TGTGCCAGCAGCTTAGTATCCGCAGATACGCAGTATTTT. Translation gives CASSLVSADTQYF.